One and the same sample provided the 15 T cell receptor beta chains below, sequenced in a study of shared clonotypes between healthy human individuals. Only in-frame clones appear in the TCRdb table, and some are missing; sequencing was by immunoSEQ multiplex PCR. The table shows roughly 700,000 clones, with roughly 70% occurring only once. The source material was memory CD4+ T cells sorted from blood. Subset noted: CD45RA-negative fraction. The receptors were gathered from a woman younger than 45 in good health.

This clone was seen only a few times. The rearrangement links TRBV4-1 to TRBJ1-2; the D gene is possibly TRBD1 (5 bases). The CDR3 sequence is 14 residues long. CDR1 and CDR2 (germline): MGHRA, YSYEKL. The V end was cut by 2 bases, the J end by 8 bases, with 15 bases between. The CDR3 DNA reads as TGCGCCAGCAGCCAACCCAGGGAGGAACAGGGCTACACCTTC. As protein: CASSQPREEQGYTF.

V gene TRBV7-9 combines with J gene TRBJ2-3, with D maybe TRBD2 (6 bases). Germline CDR1 SEHNR, CDR2 FQNEAQ (reference sequence). This CDR3 region has 17 residues. V gave up 5 bases and J gave up 2 bases, with 20 bases separating them. The CDR3 sequence: CASSPRDGGPYTDTQYF. In DNA, the CDR3 is TGTGCCAGCAGCCCGCGGGACGGAGGACCCTACACAGATACGCAGTATTTT.

The rearrangement links TRBV2 to TRBJ2-1; D perhaps matches TRBD2 (6 bases). Germline CDR1 SNHLY, CDR2 FYNNEI. Trimming removed 6 bases from V and 8 bases from J, with 14 bases in between. This CDR3 is built from 13 residues. CDR3 sequence: CASSATSFDEQFF. CDR3 nucleotide sequence: TGTGCCAGCAGCGCGACTAGTTTTGATGAGCAGTTCTTC.

V is TRBV29-1 and J is TRBJ2-4; D may be TRBD1 or TRBD2 (5 bases each). The length of the CDR3 is 14 residues. Trimming took off 1 base at V and 3 bases at J, with 10 bases between the two ends. Germline V lookup: CDR1 SQVTM, CDR2 ANQGSEA. The CDR3 DNA reads as TGCAGCGTTGAAGGAGGGGCCAGCAAAAACATTCAGTACTTC. It encodes CSVEGGASKNIQYF.

The chain links TRBV28 to TRBJ2-1; D not resolved. The CDR3 covers 13 residues. V gave up 7 bases and J gave up 1 base, with 8 bases separating them. From germline, CDR1 is MDHEN and CDR2 SYDVKM. The DNA for the CDR3 is TGTGCCAGCAACCCGGCGTCCTACAATGAGCAGTTCTTC. This gives the protein CASNPASYNEQFF.

This sequence joins TRBV28 and TRBJ2-7; 9 nucleotides align to TRBD1. Losses at the gene ends were 6 bases for V and 2 bases for J; bases not matched to a gene: 8. In germline, CDR1 is MDHEN, CDR2 SYDVKM. The CDR3 covers 15 residues. The CDR3 DNA sequence: TGTGCCAGCAGACGGAAGGGGACAGGGACCTACGAGCAGTACTTC. Amino acids: CASRRKGTGTYEQYF.

This clone was observed a handful of times. The chain employs TRBV12-5 and TRBJ2-3; 9 bases are a match to TRBD2. Germline V CDR1 and CDR2: LGHNT, FRNRAP. The CDR3 runs 16 residues. V lost 2 bases to trimming and J lost 0 bases; unmatched junction nucleotides: 3. The CDR3 DNA sequence: TGTGCTAGTGGTTTGTCAAGCGGGGGGAGCACAGATACGCAGTATTTT. Protein: CASGLSSGGSTDTQYF.

This sequence joins TRBV19 and TRBJ1-3; unclear D gene. CDR1 LNHDA and CDR2 SQIVND come from the germline V gene (reference sequence). The CDR3 is 14 residues long. V lost 6 bases, J lost 0 bases, and 9 bases lay in between. The CDR3 region is CASSKKSSGNTIYF. The CDR3, as DNA: TGTGCCAGTAGCAAGAAGAGCTCTGGAAACACCATATATTTT.

In the case of this clone: This specimen includes other DNA sequences encoding the same CDR3. The gene calls are TRBV9 and TRBJ1-2; weak D call: TRBD1 (6 bases). Germline V gives CDR1 SGDLS, CDR2 YYNGEE. The V and J ends lost 0 bases and 5 bases respectively, with 14 bases between them. The CDR3 covers 15 residues. In nucleotides, the CDR3 is TGTGCCAGCAGCGTAGAAGAGGGGACACTATATGGCTACACCTTC. This translates into CASSVEEGTLYGYTF.

This rearrangement joins TRBV4-1 to TRBJ2-1; 7 bases are shared with TRBD2. The ends lost 2 bases at V and 3 bases at J; junction bases unmatched: 7. The CDR3 contains 16 residues. Germline CDR1 and CDR2: MGHRA and YSYEKL. The CDR3 DNA reads TGCGCCAGCAGCCAACCCTCGGCTAGCGGCTACAATGAGCAGTTCTTC. Translating it yields CASSQPSASGYNEQFF.

The rearrangement uses TRBV7-8 and TRBJ1-5, with a weak D call TRBD1 (6 bases). The CDR3 contains 16 residues. V lost 3 bases, J lost 5 bases, and 17 bases lay in between. Per the germline V gene, CDR1 is SGHVS and CDR2 is FQNEAQ. CDR3 sequence reads: CASSLGPGGAYQPQHF. The CDR3 DNA sequence: TGTGCCAGCAGCTTGGGGCCGGGGGGCGCTTATCAGCCCCAGCATTTT.

The chain joins TRBV19 to TRBJ2-2, with 7 bases fitting TRBD2. CDR3 length equals 13 residues. Germline values: CDR1 LNHDA, CDR2 SQIVND (reference sequence). The ends lost 10 bases at V and 4 bases at J; junction bases unmatched: 6. The CDR3: CATRTSGTGELFF. In DNA form, the CDR3 reads TGTGCCACACGGACTAGTGGCACCGGGGAGCTGTTTTTT. The variable domain in full, completed from reference TRBV19 and TRBJ2-2, reads DGGITQSPKYLFRKEGQNVTLSCEQNLNHDAMYWYRQDPGQGLRLIYYSQIVNDFQKGDIAEGYSVSREKKESFPLTVTSAQKNPTAFYLCATRTSGTGELFFGEGSRLTVL.

A few counts support this clone. The rearrangement links TRBV29-1 to TRBJ2-1; D gene uncertain. Germline CDR1 SQVTM, CDR2 ANQGSEA. CDR3 length equals 15 residues. The germline V and J ends were trimmed by 1 base and 0 bases, with 10 bases remaining between them. CDR3 amino acids: CSVEAAQFSYNEQFF. CDR3 in DNA: TGCAGCGTTGAAGCTGCACAGTTCTCCTACAATGAGCAGTTCTTC.

The chain has TRBV9 and TRBJ1-3; D ambiguous. This CDR3 is built from 13 residues. V gave up 3 bases and J gave up 4 bases, with 8 bases separating them. CDR1 and CDR2 from the germline V gene are SGDLS and YYNGEE. Written as DNA, the CDR3 is TGTGCCAGCAGCGCAGCGTCCGGAAACACCATATATTTT. This sequence encodes CASSAASGNTIYF.

The V call is TRBV27, the J call TRBJ2-1, with 7 positions matching TRBD2. Losses at the gene ends were 5 bases for V and 2 bases for J; bases not matched to a gene: 18. The CDR3 has 19 amino acids. The germline gives CDR1 MNHEY, CDR2 SMNVEV (reference sequence). The CDR3 DNA sequence: TGTGCCAGCAGTCCCTCCCAGATAGGCATTCTAGCGGCCTACAATGAGCAGTTCTTC. It encodes CASSPSQIGILAAYNEQFF.